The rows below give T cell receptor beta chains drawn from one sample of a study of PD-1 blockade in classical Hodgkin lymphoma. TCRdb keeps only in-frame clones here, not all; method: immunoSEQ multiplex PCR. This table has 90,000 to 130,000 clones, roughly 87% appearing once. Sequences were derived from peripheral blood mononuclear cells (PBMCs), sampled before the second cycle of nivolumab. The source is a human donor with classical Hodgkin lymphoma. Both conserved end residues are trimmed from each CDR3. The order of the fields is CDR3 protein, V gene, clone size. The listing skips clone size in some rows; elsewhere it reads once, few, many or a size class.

cdr3_aa: ASSLFQGTDTQY; v_call: TRBV7-6; clone_size: .
cdr3_aa: ASSQQGTSTTIQY; v_call: TRBV5-4; clone_size: few
cdr3_aa: ASSSAAEREAF; v_call: TRBV7-9; clone_size: .
cdr3_aa: ASSLNTYAGGYT; v_call: TRBV5-1; clone_size: .
cdr3_aa: ASSLRGQGGTEAF; v_call: TRBV7-9; clone_size: .
cdr3_aa: ASSLWTGGITDTQY; v_call: TRBV28; clone_size: .
cdr3_aa: ASSTNRGRLDTQY; v_call: TRBV11-2; clone_size: .
cdr3_aa: ASSYSRRDLTGELF; v_call: TRBV6-5; clone_size: .
cdr3_aa: ASSDIGQPQH; v_call: TRBV2; clone_size: .
cdr3_aa: ASSLTGGYTEAF; v_call: TRBV6-6; clone_size: once
cdr3_aa: ASSWGTGAGELF; v_call: TRBV7-6; clone_size: .
cdr3_aa: ATSRTTGSRSTDTQY; v_call: TRBV15; clone_size: .
cdr3_aa: ASSLKDTGFVLT; v_call: TRBV5-6; clone_size: .
cdr3_aa: ASSRGTGGPNEQF; v_call: TRBV5-4; clone_size: .
cdr3_aa: ASSVSGVFTEAF; v_call: TRBV9; clone_size: .
cdr3_aa: ASSPTNTEAF; v_call: TRBV11-2; clone_size: .
cdr3_aa: AWSYDRNYGYT; v_call: TRBV30; clone_size: .
cdr3_aa: AWSPAGLAGGRTQY; v_call: TRBV30; clone_size: .
cdr3_aa: ASSQKQGVTEAF; v_call: TRBV4-3; clone_size: .
cdr3_aa: AWSVRGLEQF; v_call: TRBV30; clone_size: .
cdr3_aa: ASRSSVYNEQF; v_call: TRBV13; clone_size: .
cdr3_aa: ASSLGHHEQY; v_call: TRBV5-1; clone_size: .
cdr3_aa: ASSPLTSGAYNEQF; v_call: TRBV6-6; clone_size: .
cdr3_aa: ASSRLAGVFDEQF; v_call: TRBV13; clone_size: .
cdr3_aa: ASSLVGKGAGANVLT; v_call: TRBV5-1; clone_size: .
cdr3_aa: ASSLVLGAAAF; v_call: TRBV7-9; clone_size: .
cdr3_aa: ASSPGQTHGYT; v_call: TRBV18; clone_size: .
cdr3_aa: ASSSSLTDYNTEAF; v_call: TRBV6-5; clone_size: .
cdr3_aa: ASSFDNYEQY; v_call: TRBV7-9; clone_size: .
cdr3_aa: ASSRNRQGSEKLF; v_call: TRBV14; clone_size: .
cdr3_aa: ASSGRTSNQPQH; v_call: TRBV18; clone_size: few
cdr3_aa: ASSEGPSNYGYT; v_call: TRBV28; clone_size: .
cdr3_aa: ASSSGLAGVTERY; v_call: TRBV5-6; clone_size: .
cdr3_aa: ASSVSKDRPTGELF; v_call: TRBV9; clone_size: .
cdr3_aa: ASSHGLTGSADTQY; v_call: TRBV4-1; clone_size: .
cdr3_aa: ASSGTGTASGNTIY; v_call: TRBV5-1; clone_size: .
cdr3_aa: ASSLGRSGPGDTQY; v_call: TRBV5-4; clone_size: .
cdr3_aa: ASSLTGVYEQY; v_call: TRBV27; clone_size: .
cdr3_aa: ASSPQGALAYEQY; v_call: TRBV18; clone_size: .
cdr3_aa: ASTDRGQSAGNTIY; v_call: TRBV19; clone_size: once
cdr3_aa: ASSYSTSGSVETQY; v_call: TRBV6-5; clone_size: .
cdr3_aa: ASSINPPGPTDTQY; v_call: TRBV19; clone_size: .